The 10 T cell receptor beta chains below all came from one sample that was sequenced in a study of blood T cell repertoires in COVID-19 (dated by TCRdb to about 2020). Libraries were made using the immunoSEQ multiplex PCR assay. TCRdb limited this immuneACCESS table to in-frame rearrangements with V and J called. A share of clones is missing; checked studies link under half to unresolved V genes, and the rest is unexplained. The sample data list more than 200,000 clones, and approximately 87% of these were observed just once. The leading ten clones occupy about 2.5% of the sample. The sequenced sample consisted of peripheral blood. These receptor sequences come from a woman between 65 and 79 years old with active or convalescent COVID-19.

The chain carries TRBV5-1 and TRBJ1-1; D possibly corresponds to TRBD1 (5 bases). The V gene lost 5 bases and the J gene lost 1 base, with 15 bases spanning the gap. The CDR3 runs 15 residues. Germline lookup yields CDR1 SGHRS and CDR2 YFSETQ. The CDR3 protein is CASSRQGVPNTEAFF. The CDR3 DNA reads TGCGCCAGCAGTCGGCAGGGCGTACCGAACACTGAAGCTTTCTTT.

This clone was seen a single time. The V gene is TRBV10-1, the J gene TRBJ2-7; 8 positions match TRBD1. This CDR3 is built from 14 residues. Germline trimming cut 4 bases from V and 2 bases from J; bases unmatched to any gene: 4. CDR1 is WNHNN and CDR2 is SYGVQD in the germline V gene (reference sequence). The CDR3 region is CASSVTGGPYEQYF. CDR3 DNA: TGCGCCAGCAGTGTTACAGGGGGACCCTACGAGCAGTACTTC.

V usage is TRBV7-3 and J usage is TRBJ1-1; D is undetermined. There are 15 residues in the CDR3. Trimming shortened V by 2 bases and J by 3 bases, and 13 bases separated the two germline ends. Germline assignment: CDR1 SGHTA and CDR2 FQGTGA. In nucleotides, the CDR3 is TGTGCCAGCAGCTTACAACCGAGTTCGTACACTGAAGCTTTCTTT. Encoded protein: CASSLQPSSYTEAFF.

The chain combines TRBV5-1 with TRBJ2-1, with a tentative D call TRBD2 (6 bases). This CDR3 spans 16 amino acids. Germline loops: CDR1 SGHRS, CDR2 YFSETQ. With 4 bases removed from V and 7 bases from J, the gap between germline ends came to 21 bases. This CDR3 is CASSLLSGTLGNEQFF. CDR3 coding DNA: TGCGCCAGCAGCCTTCTTAGCGGTACTCTCGGGAATGAGCAGTTCTTC.

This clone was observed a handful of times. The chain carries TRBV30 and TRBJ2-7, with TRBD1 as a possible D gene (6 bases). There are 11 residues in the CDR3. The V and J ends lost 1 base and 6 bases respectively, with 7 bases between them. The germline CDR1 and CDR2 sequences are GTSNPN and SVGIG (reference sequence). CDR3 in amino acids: CAWSAGAEQYF. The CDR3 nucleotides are TGTGCCTGGAGTGCAGGGGCCGAGCAGTACTTC. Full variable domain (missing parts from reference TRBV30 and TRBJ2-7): SQTIHQWPATLVQPVGSPLSLECTVEGTSNPNLYWYRQAAGRGLQLLFYSVGIGQISSEVPQNLSASRPQDRQFILSSKKLLLSDSGFYLCAWSAGAEQYFGPGTRLTVT.

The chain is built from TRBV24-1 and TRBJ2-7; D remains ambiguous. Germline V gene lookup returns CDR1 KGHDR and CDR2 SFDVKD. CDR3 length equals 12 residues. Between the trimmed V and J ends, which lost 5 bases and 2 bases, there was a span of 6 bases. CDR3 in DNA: TGTGCCACCAGTGGGGCCCCCTACGAGCAGTACTTC. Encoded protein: CATSGAPYEQYF.

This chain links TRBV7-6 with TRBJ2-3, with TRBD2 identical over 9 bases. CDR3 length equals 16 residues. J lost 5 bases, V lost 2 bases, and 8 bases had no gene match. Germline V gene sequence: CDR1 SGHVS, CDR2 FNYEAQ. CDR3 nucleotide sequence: TGTGCCAGCAGCTTAATGACTAGCGGTGGGGGAGATACGCAGTATTTT. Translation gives CASSLMTSGGGDTQYF.

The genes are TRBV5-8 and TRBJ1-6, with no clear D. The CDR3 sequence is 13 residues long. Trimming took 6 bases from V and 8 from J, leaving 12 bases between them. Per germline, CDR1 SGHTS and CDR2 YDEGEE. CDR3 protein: CASNGVRDSPLHF. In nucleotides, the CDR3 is TGTGCCAGCAACGGGGTGAGGGATTCACCCCTCCACTTT.

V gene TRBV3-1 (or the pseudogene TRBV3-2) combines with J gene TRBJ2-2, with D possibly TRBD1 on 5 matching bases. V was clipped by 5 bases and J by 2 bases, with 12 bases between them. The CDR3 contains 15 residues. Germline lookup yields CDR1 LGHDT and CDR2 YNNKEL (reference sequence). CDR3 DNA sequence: TGTGCCAGCAGCTACGAGACAGAAAACACCGGGGAGCTGTTTTTT. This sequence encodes CASSYETENTGELFF.

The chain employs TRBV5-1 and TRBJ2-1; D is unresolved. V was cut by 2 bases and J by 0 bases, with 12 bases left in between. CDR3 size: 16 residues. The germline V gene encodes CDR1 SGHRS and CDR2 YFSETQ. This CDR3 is CASSFDPPSSYNEQFF. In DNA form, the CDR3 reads TGCGCCAGCAGCTTCGATCCTCCCAGCTCCTACAATGAGCAGTTCTTC.